Listed below are T cell receptor beta chains from one sample, sequenced in a study of blood T cell repertoires in COVID-19. Some clones are missing from TCRdb's copy, which holds only in-frame ones; the method was immunoSEQ multiplex PCR. Of more than 200,000 clones in the sample, approximately 86% were seen once. The sequenced material came from peripheral blood. The receptor set was obtained from a man aged 25-45 years with active or convalescent COVID-19. Both conserved end residues are part of each CDR3.

V gene | CDR3 protein
TRBV6-5 | CASSYSWDRPYEQYF
TRBV6-6 | CASKIGTGGQPQHF
TRBV4-2 | CASSQDQTGGQEQYF
TRBV6-5 | CASSRDRGNSPLHF
TRBV14 | CASSPGTGREQYF
TRBV4-1 | CASSSRRYRDSYGYTF
TRBV5-5 | CASSHDLDRTDTQYF
TRBV2 | CASSGRGGDTDTQYF
TRBV4-1 | CASSQPGTGTPNEKLFF
TRBV7-2 | CASSHGQVNEKLFF
TRBV2 | CASSSLGQGYEQYF
TRBV15 | CATSRDGTVNEKLFF
TRBV5-5 | CASSSEGAGGITDTQYF
TRBV19 | CASSIGPQIAGINPNYGYTF
TRBV9 | CASSAWSAGELFF
TRBV6-1 | CASSEFGRLSEQYF
TRBV9 | CASSAEDRGREQFF
TRBV9 | CASSVVDSPNAEAFF
TRBV29-1 | CSVPTTDSYGYTF
TRBV7-2 | CASSRDRFTDTQYF
TRBV2 | CASSRQTNTEAFF
TRBV29-1 | CSVASGGARETQYF
TRBV29-1 | CSVVGLAGRISYEQYF
TRBV18 | CASSPTGQATGGSPLHF
TRBV4-1 | CASRATGELFF
TRBV6-4 | CASIEETQYF
TRBV6-5 | CASSYSIWEYEQYF
TRBV19 | CASRLDGTGGYEQFF
TRBV5-1 | CASSSSGGLGSNTQYF
TRBV27 | CASSSLHRGPGEKLFF
TRBV5-1 | CASSVDEGGSYGYTF
TRBV18 | CASSRRRGDSGEQFF
TRBV2 | CASRGTQDNSPLHF
TRBV9 | CASSSPSWDRGETQYF
TRBV19 | CASKNDRSNYGYTF
TRBV6-1 | CASSELPAAGDTEAFF
TRBV2 | CASSEVVMNTEAFF
TRBV19 | CASSMVPPGDGGTEAFF
TRBV18 | CASSPVARNTEAFF
TRBV10-1 | CASSDYGQGYLNEQFF
TRBV5-1 | CASSLIQSNAEAFF
TRBV3-1/TRBV3-2 | CASSRGQGEYEQYF
TRBV9 | CASSPGVGGGVGETQYF
TRBV19 | CASSISSSGAADTQYF
TRBV27 | CASSLRTAYEQYF
TRBV19 | CASSMGQASTDTQYF
TRBV6-1 | CASSETRDRGQQYF
TRBV5-6 | CASSIKGAFLGNQPQHF
TRBV19 | CASSVSFRWDRGEDTEAFF
TRBV13 | CASSLLLGANVLTF
TRBV11-2 | CASSLEGASTGELFF
TRBV7-8 | CASSLAGLPVQYF
TRBV11-2 | CASSLDQGTGAGYEQYF